One and the same sample provided the 26 T cell receptor beta chains below, sequenced in a study of T cells in Graves' hyperthyroidism and ophthalmopathy (dated by TCRdb to between 2017 and 2020). Library preparation used multiplex PCR. The sequencer was an Illumina HiSeq 2000. TCR beta CDR3 regions were amplified from RNA transcripts. For the first round of RT-PCR on the TCR CDR3, the HTBI primer set was used together with the Qiagen OneStep RT-PCR kit. Through fastp at Q25 and MiXCR, TCRdb rebuilt clones from the public reads, retaining in-frame beta chains. Each entry is one CDR3 protein sequence, shown with its most common DNA and genes. Here the sample has about 400,000 distinct CDR3 sequences; approximately 14% occur a single time. 13% of the sample is in the top ten clones. The sample comprised blood. The receptors here all came from a young man with Graves' ophthalmopathy.

This clonotype appeared many times. The chain carries TRBV6-1 and TRBJ2-7; D is unclear. The CDR3 has 12 amino acids. Germline V lookup: CDR1 MNHNS, CDR2 SASEGT. The V end lost 8 bases, the J end lost 6 bases, and 14 bases lay between the germline ends. As DNA, the CDR3 is TGTGCCAGCGTCCTGCAGGCCCCCGAGCAGTACTTC. This translates into CASVLQAPEQYF.

V is TRBV5-1 and J is TRBJ2-5; no reliable D call. The germline V and J ends were trimmed by 3 bases and 7 bases, with 13 bases remaining between them. Germline V lookup: CDR1 SGHRS, CDR2 YFSETQ. This CDR3 has 13 residues. The CDR3 spells CASSSDPVGTQYF. For the CDR3, the DNA is TGCGCCAGCAGCTCGGACCCAGTAGGGACCCAGTACTTC. Variable domain in full (rest from reference TRBV5-1 and TRBJ2-5): KAGVTQTPRYLIKTRGQQVTLSCSPISGHRSVSWYQQTPGQGLQFLFEYFSETQRNKGNFPGRFSGRQFSNSRSEMNVSTLELGDSALYLCASSSDPVGTQYFGPGTRLLVL.

This clonotype was seen more than once but under ten times. V is TRBV29-1 and J is TRBJ1-2, with D possibly being TRBD1 (5 bases). Germline lookup yields CDR1 SQVTM and CDR2 ANQGSEA. The CDR3 totals 11 residues. V lost 7 bases to trimming and J lost 4 bases, with 10 bases between them. The CDR3 region is CSGGGSYGYTF. Here the CDR3 DNA reads TGCAGCGGGGGGGGGAGCTATGGCTACACCTTC. The full variable domain, with the rest looked up from reference TRBV29-1 and TRBJ1-2, is SAVISQKPSRDICQRGTSLTIQCQVDSQVTMMFWYRQQPGQSLTLIATANQGSEATYESGFVIDKFPISRPNLTFSTLTVSNMSPEDSSIYLCSGGGSYGYTFGSGTRLTVV.

The J gene is TRBJ2-7, the V gene TRBV30, with TRBD1 identical over 7 bases. V lost 2 bases to trimming and J lost 2 bases; unmatched junction nucleotides: 9. The CDR3 length is 15 residues. Germline loops: CDR1 GTSNPN, CDR2 SVGIG (reference sequence). CDR3 region: CAWSPKGAQTYEQYF. In DNA, the CDR3 is TGTGCCTGGAGTCCGAAGGGGGCTCAAACCTACGAGCAGTACTTC.

At least ten counts were recorded for this clonotype. The chain uses TRBV11-3 and TRBJ1-1; tentative D call: TRBD1 (5 bases). The CDR3 is 15 residues long. CDR1 is SGHNT and CDR2 is YENEEA in the germline V gene. V lost 5 bases, J lost 4 bases, and 17 bases lay in between. Here the CDR3 reads CASSPLLGVGTEAFF. DNA of the CDR3: TGTGCCAGCAGCCCACTTCTGGGGGTGGGCACTGAAGCTTTCTTT.

This clonotype was detected ten times or more. The chain carries TRBV12-3 or TRBV12-4 and TRBJ2-1, with 9 bases aligning to TRBD2. V shed 2 bases and J 15 bases; nucleotides not matched to a gene: 5. The CDR3 is 12 amino acids. This CDR3 reads CASSLLAGGPFF. The CDR3 DNA follows: TGTGCCAGCAGTTTATTGGCGGGGGGGCCGTTCTTC.

This clonotype appeared a few times. This rearrangement joins TRBV6-1 to TRBJ1-5; 8 nucleotides agree with TRBD1. The CDR3 has 18 amino acids. In germline, CDR1 is MNHNS, CDR2 SASEGT. V lost 5 bases, J lost 6 bases, and 18 bases stayed unmatched. This CDR3 is CASSLRGGAGGASQPQHF. The CDR3 nucleotides read TGTGCCAGCAGTCTACGGGGAGGGGCAGGGGGCGCGAGTCAGCCCCAGCATTTT.

This clonotype was detected ten times or more. The chain uses TRBV5-6 and TRBJ1-4, with D unclear. Germline values: CDR1 SGHDT, CDR2 YYEEEE. The CDR3 totals 15 residues. Trimming cost V 0 bases and J 7 bases, with 13 bases left between them. The CDR3 here is CASSLERTAAEKLFF. CDR3 DNA sequence: TGTGCCAGCAGCTTGGAGAGGACGGCAGCTGAAAAACTGTTTTTT.

J is TRBJ2-5 and V is TRBV5-1; tentative D call: TRBD1 (6 bases). The CDR3 totals 15 residues. The ends were cut back, 4 bases at V and 2 bases at J, with 15 bases in the middle. Germline V lookup: CDR1 SGHRS, CDR2 YFSETQ. The CDR3 DNA is TGCGCCAGCAGCGTATACAGGGTTTTTCAAGAGACCCAGTACTTC. This encodes CASSVYRVFQETQYF.

This clonotype was seen at least ten times. In DNA, the CDR3 is TGTGCCAGCGCACTACGGCTTAACACCTACGAGCAGTACTTC. Its protein is CASALRLNTYEQYF. The V gene is TRBV13, the J gene TRBJ2-7; no reliable D call. Trimming stripped 8 bases from V and 2 bases from J, with 16 bases between. The CDR3 totals 14 residues. In germline, CDR1 is PRHDT, CDR2 FYEKMQ (reference sequence).

The chain employs TRBV5-1 and TRBJ2-5, with a weak D call TRBD2 (7 bases). The CDR3 totals 15 residues. The V gene's germline CDR1 is SGHRS and CDR2 YFSETQ. Between the trimmed V and J ends, which lost 5 bases and 3 bases, there was a span of 17 bases. The CDR3 reads CASRRGGGAEETQYF. In DNA form, the CDR3 reads TGCGCCAGCAGAAGAGGGGGGGGGGCGGAAGAGACCCAGTACTTC.

This chain links TRBV29-1 with TRBJ2-1, with 8 nucleotides matching TRBD1. Germline V gene sequence: CDR1 SQVTM, CDR2 ANQGSEA. The CDR3 loop spans 14 amino acids. V lost 7 bases, J lost 2 bases, and 7 bases stayed unmatched. The CDR3 loop reads CSANDRGAYNEQFF. CDR3 coding DNA: TGCAGCGCCAACGACAGGGGAGCCTACAATGAGCAGTTCTTC.

This clonotype showed up many times. This sequence joins TRBV30 and TRBJ2-1, with TRBD2 identical over 11 bases. CDR3 length equals 16 residues. Unmatched junction bases numbered 10, after V lost 0 bases and J lost 9 bases. Germline V lookup: CDR1 GTSNPN, CDR2 SVGIG (reference sequence). The CDR3 is CAWSVFTTSGNSEQFF. CDR3 DNA sequence: TGTGCCTGGAGTGTATTTACGACTAGCGGGAATAGTGAGCAGTTCTTC.

This clonotype was seen many times. The chain recombines TRBV6-1 with TRBJ2-7, with D perhaps matching TRBD2 (6 bases). The germline CDR1 and CDR2 sequences are MNHNS and SASEGT. The CDR3 spans 15 residues. V lost 2 bases and J 6 bases, leaving 17 bases between the germline ends. The CDR3 coding sequence is TGTGCCAGCAGTGAAATGCGGGACCATTACTTCGAGCAGTACTTC. It codes for CASSEMRDHYFEQYF.

This clonotype was detected many times. V is TRBV9 and J is TRBJ2-3, with 13 positions matching TRBD2. J gave up 3 bases and V 7 bases, and 17 bases lay outside the gene matches. CDR1 is SGDLS, CDR2 YYNGEE, per germline. The CDR3 is 19 amino acids. CDR3: CASSDRGPGLAGLTDTQYF. CDR3 in DNA: TGTGCCAGCTCGGACAGGGGACCGGGACTAGCGGGGTTAACAGATACGCAGTATTTT.

The J gene is TRBJ2-5, the V gene TRBV18, with D tentatively TRBD2 (6 bases). V was trimmed by 3 bases and J by 3 bases, leaving 17 bases between them. CDR3 length equals 16 residues. CDR1 and CDR2 (germline): KGHSH, LQKENI. CDR3 in DNA: TGTGCCAGCTCACCCAAAGGTTCCGGGAGAAAAGAGACCCAGTACTTC. It codes for CASSPKGSGRKETQYF. The complete variable domain, with remaining parts taken from reference TRBV18 and TRBJ2-5, reads NAGVMQNPRHLVRRRGQEARLRCSPMKGHSHVYWYRQLPEEGLKFMVYLQKENIIDESGMPKERFSAEFPKEGPSILRIQQVVRGDSAAYFCASSPKGSGRKETQYFGPGTRLLVL.

This clonotype appeared many times. This chain uses TRBV5-1 with TRBJ2-3, with a tentative D call TRBD1 (7 bases). The CDR3 is 15 amino acids. Per germline, CDR1 SGHRS and CDR2 YFSETQ. The V and J ends lost 3 bases and 0 bases respectively, with 11 bases between them. The DNA for the CDR3 is TGCGCCAGCAGCTACTCAGGGGGGAGCACAGATACGCAGTATTTT. It encodes CASSYSGGSTDTQYF. The whole variable domain, filled in from reference TRBV5-1 and TRBJ2-3, reads KAGVTQTPRYLIKTRGQQVTLSCSPISGHRSVSWYQQTPGQGLQFLFEYFSETQRNKGNFPGRFSGRQFSNSRSEMNVSTLELGDSALYLCASSYSGGSTDTQYFGPGTRLTVL.

This clonotype was recorded at least ten times. The CDR3 DNA is TGTGCCAGCAGCCCGCAGACAGGGGGTAACGACGAGCAGTACTTC. This encodes CASSPQTGGNDEQYF. The chain has TRBV11-3 and TRBJ2-7; TRBD1 aligns across 9 bases. V trimming: 5 bases; J trimming: 5 bases; junction bases outside the gene matches: 10. Germline V gives CDR1 SGHNT, CDR2 YENEEA. There are 15 residues in the CDR3. The variable domain in full, completed from reference TRBV11-3 and TRBJ2-7, reads EAGVVQSPRYKIIEKKQPVAFWCNPISGHNTLYWYLQNLGQGPELLIRYENEEAVDDSQLPKDRFSAERLKGVDSTLKIQPAELGDSAVYLCASSPQTGGNDEQYFGPGTRLTVT.

This clonotype was detected many times. The V call is TRBV7-9, the J call TRBJ1-1, with D possibly being TRBD1 (5 bases). Trimming removed 7 bases from V and 6 bases from J, with 15 bases in between. CDR1 SEHNR and CDR2 FQNEAQ come from the germline V gene (reference sequence). The CDR3 is made up of 13 amino acids. CDR3 sequence reads: CASKLSGVPEAFF. The DNA of the CDR3 is TGTGCCAGCAAACTCTCGGGGGTCCCTGAAGCTTTCTTT.

This clonotype was observed at least ten times. Here the CDR3 reads CSASGTGGYEQYF. DNA for the CDR3: TGCAGTGCATCCGGGACAGGGGGCTACGAGCAGTACTTC. V usage is TRBV20-1 and J usage is TRBJ2-7, with 11 positions matching TRBD1. The V gene's germline CDR1 is DFQATT and CDR2 SNEGSKA (reference sequence). V trimming: 6 bases; J trimming: 3 bases; junction bases outside the gene matches: 4. The CDR3 runs 13 residues.

The J gene is TRBJ2-3, the V gene TRBV11-2, with TRBD2 matching over 8 bases. V was pared by 1 base and J by 4 bases, with 7 bases of the junction left unmatched. There are 16 residues in the CDR3. Germline CDR1 and CDR2: SGHAT and FQNNGV. In nucleotides, the CDR3 is TGTGCCAGCAGCTTAGTTCAGCGGGGGTTCGCAGATACGCAGTATTTT. This codes for CASSLVQRGFADTQYF. Drawing the rest from reference TRBV11-2 and TRBJ2-3, the complete variable domain is EAGVAQSPRYKIIEKRQSVAFWCNPISGHATLYWYQQILGQGPKLLIQFQNNGVVDDSQLPKDRFSAERLKGVDSTLKIQPAKLEDSAVYLCASSLVQRGFADTQYFGPGTRLTVL.

This clonotype was counted many times. The chain has TRBV11-2 and TRBJ1-3; possibly TRBD1 for D (5 bases). Germline CDR1 reads SGHAT; CDR2 reads FQNNGV. Trimming stripped 1 base from V and 11 bases from J, with 18 bases between. There are 15 residues in the CDR3. The CDR3 spells CASSLAGGADFPIYF. For the CDR3, the DNA is TGTGCCAGCAGCTTAGCGGGGGGTGCCGATTTTCCCATATATTTT.

This clonotype was detected many times. The chain is built from TRBV2 and TRBJ2-5, with D possibly being TRBD1 (6 bases). The CDR3 is 14 residues long. V was pared by 8 bases and J by 2 bases, with 15 bases between. The germline V gene has CDR1 SNHLY and CDR2 FYNNEI. The CDR3 is CASPGVDSQETQYF. CDR3 sequence (DNA): TGTGCCAGCCCTGGAGTGGACAGTCAAGAGACCCAGTACTTC.

This sequence joins TRBV5-6 and TRBJ2-3; no firm D call. This CDR3 has 12 amino acids. V was pared by 5 bases and J by 6 bases, with 10 bases between. In germline, CDR1 is SGHDT, CDR2 YYEEEE. The CDR3: CASSLSSDTQYF. As DNA, the CDR3 is TGTGCCAGCAGTTTATCGTCCGATACGCAGTATTTT.

This clonotype was counted ten times or more. CDR3 in DNA: TGCGCCAGCCAAACCGGACAGTACTATGGCTACACCTTC. It is translated as CASQTGQYYGYTF. The rearrangement joins TRBV5-1 to TRBJ1-2, with TRBD1 as a possible D gene (6 bases). Trimming pared 7 bases from V and 3 bases from J, leaving 13 bases between. Germline-derived CDR1 and CDR2 are SGHRS and YFSETQ. CDR3 length: 13 residues.

This clonotype was recorded at least ten times. V gene TRBV7-3 combines with J gene TRBJ2-5, with 8 bases that match TRBD1. V was clipped by 5 bases and J by 0 bases; unmatched bases: 5. The CDR3 runs 15 residues. Germline CDR1 is SGHTA and CDR2 is FQGTGA. This CDR3 reads CASSVGQGYQETQYF. CDR3 DNA sequence: TGTGCCAGCAGCGTAGGACAGGGCTACCAAGAGACCCAGTACTTC.